The clone carrying this T cell receptor beta chain was seen a few times. Its antigen is unidentified. From germline, CDR1 is SEHNR and CDR2 FQNEAQ (reference sequence). This CDR3 region has 17 residues. V lost 1 base and J lost 2, with 17 bases in between. The data were obtained in a study of cytomegalovirus exposure and HLA in healthy donors. Findings of the study overall: Analysis was carried out at a later point, and it linked a missense DCLRE1C variant to TCR beta V- and J-gene trimming. One later analysis reportedly identified an Asian-associated ancestry cluster that showed fewer N-insertions than the roughly 640-donor mean. Earlier analysis looked at TCR beta V segments, and most were productive about 90% or about 30% of the time. TRBV6-2, TRBV6-3 and other indistinguishable V segments were excluded.

The PCR ran on 60 Vbeta and 13 Jbeta primers. Produced via immunoSEQ multiplex PCR; TCRdb's table is partial and in-frame only. The sample shows about 140,000 clones, 82% of them seen only once. This rearrangement joins TRBV7-9 to TRBJ1-1, with D possibly being TRBD1 (6 bases). The specimen sequenced was PBMCs. This receptor was obtained from a woman in her thirties or forties in good health and CMV-seronegative. The CDR3 is CASSLGGLQGHNTEAFF. The CDR3 DNA sequence: TGTGCCAGCAGCTTAGGGGGGCTGCAGGGTCATAACACTGAAGCTTTCTTT.